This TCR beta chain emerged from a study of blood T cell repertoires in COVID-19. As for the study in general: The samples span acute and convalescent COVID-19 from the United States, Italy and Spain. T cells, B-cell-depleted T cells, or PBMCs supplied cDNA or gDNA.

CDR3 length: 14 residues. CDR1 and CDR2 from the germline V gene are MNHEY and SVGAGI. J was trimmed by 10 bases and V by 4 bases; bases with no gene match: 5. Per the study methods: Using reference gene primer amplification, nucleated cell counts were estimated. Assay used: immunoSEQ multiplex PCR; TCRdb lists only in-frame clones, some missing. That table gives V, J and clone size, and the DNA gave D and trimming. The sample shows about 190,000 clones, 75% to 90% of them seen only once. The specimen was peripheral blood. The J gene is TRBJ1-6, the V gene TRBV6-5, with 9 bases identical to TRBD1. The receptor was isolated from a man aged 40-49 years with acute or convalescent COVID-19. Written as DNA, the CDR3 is TGTGCCAGCAGTTTCGACAGGGGGGCATCACCCCTCCACTTT. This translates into CASSFDRGASPLHF.